Shown below are 10 T cell receptor beta chains from a single sample sequenced in a study of T cell responses to AZD1222 COVID-19 vaccine. Data came from immunoSEQ multiplex PCR; TCRdb stores just in-frame clones and leaves some out. Of roughly 120,000 clones in the sample, approximately 84% were seen once. Sequences were derived from peripheral blood, sampled on day 0 of AZD1222 vaccination. The receptors shown here come from an adult in good health.

This clone was seen a single time. This chain connects TRBV5-1 to TRBJ2-7, with D uncertain. Germline V CDR1 and CDR2: SGHRS, YFSETQ. The CDR3 spans 13 residues. The V end was cut by 4 bases, the J end by 2 bases, with 10 bases between. CDR3 sequence reads: CASSPLWPYEQYF. The CDR3 nucleotides are TGCGCCAGCAGCCCCCTGTGGCCCTACGAGCAGTACTTC.

The rearrangement joins TRBV4-1 to TRBJ1-1, with no clear D. Trimming removed 3 bases from V and 0 bases from J, with 14 bases in between. The germline V gene has CDR1 MGHRA and CDR2 YSYEKL. The CDR3 has 16 residues. The DNA of the CDR3 is TGCGCCAGCAGCCATACCCAGAATCAAATGAACACTGAAGCTTTCTTT. Protein product: CASSHTQNQMNTEAFF.

The J gene is TRBJ1-2, the V gene TRBV27; 7 positions match TRBD1. CDR1 is MNHEY and CDR2 is SMNVEV in the germline V gene (reference sequence). The CDR3 is 15 residues long. J gave up 5 bases and V 5 bases, and 11 bases lay outside the gene matches. CDR3 sequence (DNA): TGTGCCAGCAGTCCATCCGGGACAGACCCTTATGGCTACACCTTC. This sequence encodes CASSPSGTDPYGYTF.

The chain employs TRBV28 and TRBJ1-5, with 9 positions matching TRBD1. CDR3 size: 14 residues. Germline CDR1 MDHEN, CDR2 SYDVKM. The trim removed 6 bases at V and 4 bases at J, leaving 4 bases unmatched. CDR3 nucleotides: TGTGCCAGCAGATCCGGGACAGGGAATCAGCCCCAGCATTTT. This sequence encodes CASRSGTGNQPQHF.

The V call is TRBV28, the J call TRBJ1-2; the D is unclear. The germline gives CDR1 MDHEN, CDR2 SYDVKM. The CDR3 runs to 13 residues. With 3 bases removed from V and 0 bases from J, the gap between germline ends came to 5 bases. CDR3 amino acids: CASSLTSNYGYTF. CDR3 coding DNA: TGTGCCAGCAGTTTGACATCTAACTATGGCTACACCTTC.

The gene calls are TRBV20-1 and TRBJ1-6, with TRBD1 identical over 7 bases. This CDR3 region has 12 residues. Germline V CDR1 and CDR2: DFQATT, SNEGSKA (reference sequence). Germline trimming cut 3 bases from V and 9 bases from J; bases unmatched to any gene: 2. The CDR3 reads CSASRQGSPLHF. DNA of the CDR3: TGCAGTGCTAGTAGACAGGGTTCACCCCTCCACTTT.

The chain combines TRBV2 with TRBJ1-1; no clear D gene. Germline-derived CDR1 and CDR2 are SNHLY and FYNNEI. V lost 8 bases and J lost 1, with 11 bases in between. The CDR3 extends over 13 amino acids. The CDR3 bases are TGTGCCAGCGGTAGAAGGGAGAACACTGAAGCTTTCTTT. It is translated as CASGRRENTEAFF.

J is TRBJ2-2 and V is TRBV29-1, with a possible D match to TRBD1 (5 bases). V lost 3 bases, J lost 6 bases, and 14 bases lay in between. This CDR3 has 14 amino acids. The germline V gene encodes CDR1 SQVTM and CDR2 ANQGSEA. DNA of the CDR3: TGCAGCGTTGAGGAAAGGGGTGTACCCGGGGAGCTGTTTTTT. It specifies CSVEERGVPGELFF.

The chain carries TRBV28 and TRBJ1-2; D remains unclear. Germline V CDR1 and CDR2: MDHEN, SYDVKM. This CDR3 comprises 13 residues. V was clipped by 5 bases and J by 8 bases, with 15 bases between them. In nucleotides, the CDR3 is TGTGCCAGCAGTGAAGTGGGCAGACGAGGCTACACCTTC. It yields the protein CASSEVGRRGYTF.

The sample holds one count of this clone. The V gene is TRBV5-1, the J gene TRBJ1-1; D gene unclear. Per germline, CDR1 SGHRS and CDR2 YFSETQ. Trimming cost V 3 bases and J 0 bases, with 12 bases left between them. The CDR3 has 15 residues. CDR3 amino acids: CASSSEVHMNTEAFF. The CDR3 DNA sequence: TGCGCCAGCAGCTCTGAAGTACACATGAACACTGAAGCTTTCTTT.